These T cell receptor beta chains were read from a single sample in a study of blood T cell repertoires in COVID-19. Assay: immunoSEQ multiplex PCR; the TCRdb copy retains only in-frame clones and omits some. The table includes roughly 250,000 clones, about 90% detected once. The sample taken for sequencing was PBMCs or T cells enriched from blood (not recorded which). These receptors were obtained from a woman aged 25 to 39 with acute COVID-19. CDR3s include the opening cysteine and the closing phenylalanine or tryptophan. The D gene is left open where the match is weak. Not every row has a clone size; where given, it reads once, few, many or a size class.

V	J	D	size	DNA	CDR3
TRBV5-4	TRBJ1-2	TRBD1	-	TGTGCCAGCAGCACCCCGCGCCCGGGACAGGGGACTAACTATGGCTACACCTTC	CASSTPRPGQGTNYGYTF
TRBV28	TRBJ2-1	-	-	TGTGCCAGCAGTTTAGGGACAACCTACTCCTACAATGAGCAGTTCTTC	CASSLGTTYSYNEQFF
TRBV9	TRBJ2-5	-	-	TGTGCCAGCAGCGTTTCCGGGGGTAAAGAGACCCAGTACTTC	CASSVSGGKETQYF
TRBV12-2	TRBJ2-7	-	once	TGTGCAAGTCGCTTGGAGGGGGAGGGCGAGCAGTACTTC	CASRLEGEGEQYF
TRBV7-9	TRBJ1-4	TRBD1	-	TGTGCCAGCAGTTCTAACCGTGAGGCAGGGGGCCGGGAAAAACTGTTTTTT	CASSSNREAGGREKLFF
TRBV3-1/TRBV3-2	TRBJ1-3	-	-	TGTGCCAGCAGCCCCCGACAGATGAACGGAAACACCATATATTTT	CASSPRQMNGNTIYF
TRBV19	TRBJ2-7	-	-	TGTGCCAGTAGTATAGAAGCAGGGTGGAGATACGAGCAGTACTTC	CASSIEAGWRYEQYF
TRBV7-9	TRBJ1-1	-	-	TGTGCCAGCAGCTTACAGGGTGGGAACACTGAAGCTTTCTTT	CASSLQGGNTEAFF
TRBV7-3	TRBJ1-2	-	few	TGTGCCAGCAGCTTACAACGGGGGGCTAGGGATGGCTACACCTTC	CASSLQRGARDGYTF
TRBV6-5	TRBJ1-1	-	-	TGTGCCAGCTTCGGGAGGCGTATCGAAGCTTTCTTT	CASFGRRIEAFF
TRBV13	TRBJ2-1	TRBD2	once	TGTGCCAGCAGCTCCGACTTGGCGGGGGGGCCCGGGGCCAATGAGCAGTTCTTC	CASSSDLAGGPGANEQFF
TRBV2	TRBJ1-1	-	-	TGTGCCAGCAGTGTTCATCCGGGACAAGGGGCAAATAGGAATAAGAACACTGAAGCTTTCTTT	CASSVHPGQGANRNKNTEAFF
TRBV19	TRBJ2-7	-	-	TGTGCCAGTAGTATAGGCCTGCTATCGAGCTCCTACGAGCAGTACTTC	CASSIGLLSSSYEQYF
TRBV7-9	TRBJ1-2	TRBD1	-	TGTGCCAGCAGCACGGACAGGGGGGCCTATGGCTACACCTTC	CASSTDRGAYGYTF
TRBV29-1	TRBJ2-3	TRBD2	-	TGCAGCGTTGAAGGGGAGGGGACCCCCACAGATACGCAGTATTTT	CSVEGEGTPTDTQYF
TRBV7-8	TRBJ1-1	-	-	TGTGCCAGCAGCTACGGGGAAAGGGGGACTGAAGCTTTCTTT	CASSYGERGTEAFF
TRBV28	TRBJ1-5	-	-	TGTGCCAGCAGTTTAGCCCGGGTAACCCGCAATCAGCCCCAGCATTTT	CASSLARVTRNQPQHF
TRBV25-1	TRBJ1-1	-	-	TGTGCCAGCACAGGTATGAACACTGAAGCTTTCTTT	CASTGMNTEAFF
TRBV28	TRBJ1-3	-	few	TGTGCCAGCAGTTCTGCCGCAGACACATCTGGAAACACCATATATTTT	CASSSAADTSGNTIYF
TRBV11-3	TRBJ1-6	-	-	TGTGCCAGCAGCGCGGGATACAGGCGCCTGGATAATTCACCCCTCCACTTT	CASSAGYRRLDNSPLHF